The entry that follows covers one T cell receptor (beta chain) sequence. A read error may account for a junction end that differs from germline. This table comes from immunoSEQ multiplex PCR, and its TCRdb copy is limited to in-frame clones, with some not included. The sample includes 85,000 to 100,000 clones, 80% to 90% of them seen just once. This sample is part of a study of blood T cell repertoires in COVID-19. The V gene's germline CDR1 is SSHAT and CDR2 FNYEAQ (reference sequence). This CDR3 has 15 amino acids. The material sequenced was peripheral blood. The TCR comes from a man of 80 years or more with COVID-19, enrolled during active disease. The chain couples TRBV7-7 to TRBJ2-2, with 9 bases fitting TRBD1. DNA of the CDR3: TGTGCTAGCAGCAAACGACAGGGGGACACCGGGGAGCTGTTTTTT. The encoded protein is CASSKRQGDTGELFF.